A selection of T cell receptor beta chains follows, all from one sample in a study of CXCR3-negative and CXCR3-positive naive CD8 T cells. After re-calling the 5' RACE reads, TCRdb lists one entry per CDR3 protein, DNA absent. This repertoire includes some 130,000 distinct CDR3 sequences. Sequences were obtained from naive CXCR3+ CD8+ T cells from blood. The source of these receptors is a human donor in good health. Some clones in this sample may be carry-over from other donors' samples. The CDR3 runs from the conserved cysteine through the conserved F or W.

V	J	CDR3
TRBV29-1	TRBJ1-2	CSVVPTGNYGYTF
TRBV29-1	TRBJ2-1	CSVGAVPGNEQFF
TRBV19	TRBJ1-1	CASSPTGGLNTEAFF
TRBV10-3	TRBJ1-2	CAISVARDYGYTF
TRBV28	TRBJ2-2	CASGLPRVSGELFF
TRBV6-5	TRBJ2-2	CASSYGTSGGYTGELFF
TRBV12-3/TRBV12-4	TRBJ2-7	CASSFYGYEQYF
TRBV29-1	TRBJ2-1	CSVELAVNYNEQFF
TRBV19	TRBJ2-1	CASSAPGSSYNEQFF
TRBV7-9	TRBJ2-2	CASSLNRDANTGELFF
TRBV20-1	TRBJ2-7	CSARDIETGSFYEQYF
TRBV29-1	TRBJ2-7	CSGLGLAGGRSSYEQYF
TRBV7-9	TRBJ2-3	CASTSRLRSGDVDTQYF
TRBV4-3	TRBJ1-2	CASSSRTGFGYTF
TRBV7-9	TRBJ2-7	CASTGPAEGYEQYF
TRBV7-9	TRBJ2-3	CASSSRQGFSTDTQYF
TRBV4-3	TRBJ2-7	CASSQDGVTALDEQYF
TRBV14	TRBJ2-1	CASSSTSGGFYNEQFF
TRBV28	TRBJ1-3	CAPTRARDTGNTIYF
TRBV5-8	TRBJ1-1	CASRPLQGMNTEAFF
TRBV29-1	TRBJ1-2	CSVIPPGVSGYTF
TRBV29-1	TRBJ2-3	CSVETGGSIADTQYF
TRBV4-3	TRBJ2-3	CASSQESEAGGPYTQYF
TRBV6-5	TRBJ2-1	CASSDRSSYNEQFF
TRBV7-6	TRBJ2-1	CASSLGAEYEQFF
TRBV5-1	TRBJ2-7	CASSLEDRDTYEQYF
TRBV9	TRBJ2-2	CASSVGGTNTGELFF
TRBV20-1	TRBJ2-7	CSARDWTGSLYEQYF
TRBV7-8	TRBJ2-1	CASSIGGGLGVTNEQFF
TRBV29-1	TRBJ1-2	CSVMPREFYGCTF
TRBV29-1	TRBJ1-2	CSVEDITGYTF
TRBV19	TRBJ2-7	CASSAAGGYEQYF
TRBV3-1	TRBJ1-3	CASSASVANTIYF
TRBV14	TRBJ2-1	CASSQGWAGEQFF
TRBV19	TRBJ2-7	CASSIAGSSYEQYF
TRBV7-2	TRBJ2-7	CASSLGRRSYEQYF
TRBV14	TRBJ1-3	CASSQVQGVGNTIYF
TRBV6-4	TRBJ2-2	CASSDPDSFGNTGELFF
TRBV29-1	TRBJ2-1	CSATSFGTVSISGTGEQFF